Listed below are T cell receptor beta chains from one sample, sequenced in a study of technical replicates of blood from several donors. Some clones are missing from TCRdb's copy, which holds only in-frame ones; the method was immunoSEQ multiplex PCR. The data hold roughly 62,000 clones, with roughly 89% observed a single time. Material for sequencing was PBMCs. The receptors here all came from a human donor in good health. Some clones in this sample may be carry-over from other donors' samples. Each CDR3 is given with its conserved first and last residue. The order of the fields is J gene, V gene, D gene, clone size, CDR3 DNA, CDR3 protein. D genes are given only for firm matches. Size is stated for part of the rows, as once, few or many counts, or as a class when the clone is expanded.

TRBJ2-7 TRBV12-5 NA NA TGTGCTAGTGGTTTGGGTTCAGGATGGTACGAGCAGTACTTC CASGLGSGWYEQYF
TRBJ2-7 TRBV5-4 TRBD1 medium-sized TGTGCCAGCAGCTTGGAGGGGGCAGGGGGACACGAGCAGTACTTC CASSLEGAGGHEQYF
TRBJ1-1 TRBV18 NA NA TGTGCCAGCTCAGCTACAGGGAACACTGAAGCTTTCTTT CASSATGNTEAFF
TRBJ1-4 TRBV7-2 NA NA TGTGCCAGCAGCCCGGCCTGGACTGATGAAAAACTGTTTTTT CASSPAWTDEKLFF
TRBJ2-6 TRBV2 TRBD2 NA TGTGCCAGCAGTACTGAGCTAGCGGGCTTCTCTGGGGCCAACGTCCTGACTTTC CASSTELAGFSGANVLTF
TRBJ1-2 TRBV29-1 NA NA TGCAGCGTTGAAGAGGGGGCTATTGGCTATGGCTACACCTTC CSVEEGAIGYGYTF
TRBJ2-3 TRBV10-3 NA NA TGTGCCATCAGCGATCGGGGAGCGGACACAGATACGCAGTATTTT CAISDRGADTDTQYF
TRBJ1-2 TRBV27 TRBD1 NA TGTGCCAGCAGTTCCCAGGGGGCGCCCCCCCGAGCTAACTATGGCTACACCTTC CASSSQGAPPRANYGYTF
TRBJ2-3 TRBV6-4 TRBD2 NA TGTGCCAGCAGTGAAGGCGGGGGGGCCACAGATACGCAGTATTTT CASSEGGGATDTQYF
TRBJ2-3 TRBV4-3 TRBD1 NA TGCGCCAGCAGCCCACGGACAGGGGGCCCGGATACGCAGTATTTT CASSPRTGGPDTQYF
TRBJ2-2 TRBV5-1 TRBD1 NA TGCGCCAGCAGCTTGGTACCGAACAGGGGTCAATTTGCCGGGGAGCTGTTTTTT CASSLVPNRGQFAGELFF
TRBJ2-7 TRBV27 NA NA TGTGCCAGCAGTTTAGAAGGAGGGGGCGGCTACGAGCAGTACTTC CASSLEGGGGYEQYF
TRBJ2-4 TRBV29-1 TRBD2 NA TGCAGCGTCCGGTCTAGCGGGGCGTGGGACATTCAGTACTTC CSVRSSGAWDIQYF
TRBJ2-7 TRBV2 TRBD1 NA TGTGCCAGCAGTGGTCGGACAGGGGGCTCGTACGAGCAGTACTTC CASSGRTGGSYEQYF
TRBJ2-1 TRBV27 NA NA TGTGCCAGCAGTCGCGATCAACTTACCTACAATGAGCAGTTCTTC CASSRDQLTYNEQFF
TRBJ2-3 TRBV5-5 TRBD2 once TGTGCCAGCAGCCGCGGGGGTTACACAGATACGCAGTATTTT CASSRGGYTDTQYF
TRBJ2-5 TRBV4-1 TRBD2 NA TGCGCCAGCAGCCAAGATAGGACTAGCGGAGGGTGGGAGACCCAGTACTTC CASSQDRTSGGWETQYF
TRBJ1-5 TRBV19 NA NA TGTGCCAGTAGTAATACGGGCGGCTCGCGGGCTCAGCCCCAGCATTTT CASSNTGGSRAQPQHF
TRBJ2-7 TRBV4-2 TRBD1 NA TGTGCCAGCACCATGGGGTACTCAGGGGGCTACGAGCAGTACTTC CASTMGYSGGYEQYF
TRBJ2-7 TRBV6-5 NA NA TGTGCCAGCAGTGCTGACAGCTACTCCTACGAGCAGTACTTC CASSADSYSYEQYF
TRBJ2-7 TRBV5-1 NA NA TGCGCCAGCAGCTTCCAGGGAGGCGAGCAGTACTTC CASSFQGGEQYF
TRBJ1-2 TRBV6-5 TRBD1 NA TGTGCCAGCAGTACAGGGGGCGATCGGAATGGCTACACCTTC CASSTGGDRNGYTF
TRBJ2-3 TRBV18 NA NA TGTGCCAGCCCTTCTACCGACACAGATACGCAGTATTTT CASPSTDTDTQYF
TRBJ2-2 TRBV30 NA few TGTGCCTGGAGTGTACCAGGTTCCGGGGAGCTGTTTTTT CAWSVPGSGELFF
TRBJ1-1 TRBV5-1 TRBD1 NA TGCGCCAGCAGCTTGGGGGACAGGGGAGAAAACACTGAAGCTTTCTTT CASSLGDRGENTEAFF
TRBJ2-7 TRBV7-2 NA NA TGTGCCAGCAGCCTAGAGCGGGACGAGCAGTACTTC CASSLERDEQYF
TRBJ2-1 TRBV4-3 NA few TGCGCCAGCAGCCAAGATGGGCTAGCGATCAATGAGCAGTTCTTC CASSQDGLAINEQFF
TRBJ2-2 TRBV2 NA NA TGTGCCAGCAGTGAATCGGGGGCCGGGGAGCTGTTTTTT CASSESGAGELFF
TRBJ2-7 TRBV7-2 NA NA TGTGCCAGCAGCTCCACAATCGGAGAGAGAAGATTCTCCTACGAGCAGTACTTC CASSSTIGERRFSYEQYF
TRBJ1-2 TRBV10-3 NA NA TGTGCCGTAGCCCCTAGCCAAGCGGGCTACACCTTC CAVAPSQAGYTF
TRBJ2-7 TRBV5-4 TRBD2 NA TGTGCCAGCAGCTCACTAGCGGGGGGGCCGGGTGAGCAGTACTTC CASSSLAGGPGEQYF
TRBJ1-3 TRBV7-2 NA NA TGTGCCAGCAGCTTAGACGGCAGGAAGGGAAACACCATATATTTT CASSLDGRKGNTIYF
TRBJ1-4 TRBV2 NA NA TGTGCCAGCACAAGACAAGAACCTGAAAAACTGTTTTTT CASTRQEPEKLFF
TRBJ1-1 TRBV5-1 NA NA TGCGCCAGCAGCTTGTCATCAGAGAACACTGAAGCTTTCTTT CASSLSSENTEAFF
TRBJ1-5 TRBV7-2 TRBD1 NA TGTGCCAGCAGCTTAAGTGGGACAGCGAGCAATCAGCCCCAGCATTTT CASSLSGTASNQPQHF
TRBJ1-5 TRBV7-2 TRBD1 NA TGTGCCAGCAGCTTACCAGGGGGGAATCAGCCCCAGCATTTT CASSLPGGNQPQHF
TRBJ1-5 TRBV11-2 NA NA TGTGCCAGCAGCTTAAACAGCGGTCAGCCCCAGCATTTT CASSLNSGQPQHF
TRBJ2-7 TRBV2 NA NA TGTGCCAGCAGTGCGAGCGGAGAGCAGTACTTC CASSASGEQYF
TRBJ2-5 TRBV7-3 TRBD2 NA TGTGCCAGGCAGACTAGCGGGGTTCAAGAGACCCAGTACTTC CARQTSGVQETQYF
TRBJ2-7 TRBV7-9 NA NA TGTGCCAGCAACCAGGTCGGGGGAGGCTACGAGCAGTACTTC CASNQVGGGYEQYF
TRBJ1-5 TRBV6-1 TRBD1 NA TGTGCCAGCAGTTCGACAGGGGAGGGCAATCAGCCCCAGCATTTT CASSSTGEGNQPQHF
TRBJ1-2 TRBV19 NA NA TGTGCCAGTAGAAACAGTAACTATGGCTACACCTTC CASRNSNYGYTF
TRBJ2-1 TRBV4-2 NA once TGTGCCAGCAGCCAAGCAGGGGAGCAGTTCTTC CASSQAGEQFF
TRBJ2-7 TRBV18 NA NA TGTGCCAGCTCACCCTATGAGACCTACGAGCAGTACTTC CASSPYETYEQYF
TRBJ1-5 TRBV6-9 NA NA TGTGCCAGCAGTACTCCGGGGGGCAATCAGCCCCAGCATTTT CASSTPGGNQPQHF
TRBJ1-2 TRBV23-1 TRBD1 NA TGCGCCAGCAGTCAATCGGGACAGGACACTAGTAACTATGGCTACACCTTC CASSQSGQDTSNYGYTF